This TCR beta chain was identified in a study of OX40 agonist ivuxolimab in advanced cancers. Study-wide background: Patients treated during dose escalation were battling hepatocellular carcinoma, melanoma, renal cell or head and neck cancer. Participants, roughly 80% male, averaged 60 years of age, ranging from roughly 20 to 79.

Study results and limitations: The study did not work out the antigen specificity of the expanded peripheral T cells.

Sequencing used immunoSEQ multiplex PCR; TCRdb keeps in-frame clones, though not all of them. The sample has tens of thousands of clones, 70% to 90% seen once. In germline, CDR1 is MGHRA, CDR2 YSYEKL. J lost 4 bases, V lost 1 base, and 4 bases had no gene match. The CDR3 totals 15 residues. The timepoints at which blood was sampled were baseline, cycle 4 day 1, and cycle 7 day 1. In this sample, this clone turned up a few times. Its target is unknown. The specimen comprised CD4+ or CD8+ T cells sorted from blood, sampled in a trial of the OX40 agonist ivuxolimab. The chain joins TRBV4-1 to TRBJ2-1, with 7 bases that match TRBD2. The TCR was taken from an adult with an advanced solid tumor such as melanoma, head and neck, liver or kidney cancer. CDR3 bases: TGCGCCAGCAGCCAAGGGGCGGGAGTATACAATGAGCAGTTCTTC. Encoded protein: CASSQGAGVYNEQFF.